These 29 T cell receptor beta chains share one sample of origin, sequenced in a study of blood T cell repertoires in COVID-19. Produced via immunoSEQ multiplex PCR; TCRdb's table is partial and in-frame only. The repertoire holds 200,000 to 300,000 clones, with about four fifths as singletons. Sequencing was done on a sample of peripheral blood. The receptors were sampled from an elderly woman with acute or convalescent COVID-19.

The gene calls are TRBV6-1 and TRBJ2-5; weak D call: TRBD2 (6 bases). V was shortened by 3 bases and J by 5 bases, with 10 bases between the two germline ends. This CDR3 has 13 residues. The V gene's germline CDR1 is MNHNS and CDR2 SASEGT. Written as DNA, the CDR3 is TGTGCCAGCAGTGAGTCGGGGAGGGAGACCCAGTACTTC. Protein: CASSESGRETQYF.

This clone was detected only once. This sequence joins TRBV12-3 or TRBV12-4 and TRBJ2-5; D unresolved. CDR3 length equals 13 residues. V lost 1 base, J lost 3 bases, and 6 bases lay in between. The CDR3 is CASSLDIKETQYF. DNA of the CDR3: TGTGCCAGCAGTTTAGATATAAAAGAGACCCAGTACTTC.

The chain couples TRBV5-4 to TRBJ2-1; D perhaps matches TRBD2 (6 bases). Trimming took 4 bases from V and 7 from J, leaving 24 bases between them. The CDR3 totals 17 residues. Per germline, CDR1 SGHNT and CDR2 YYREEE (reference sequence). The CDR3 DNA reads as TGTGCCAGCAGCCCGGGAGTGGGGAAAGTCGGGTCGAATGAGCAGTTCTTC. It specifies CASSPGVGKVGSNEQFF.

The chain couples TRBV3-1 (or the pseudogene TRBV3-2) to TRBJ1-5; D is undetermined. CDR3 length: 15 residues. Per germline, CDR1 LGHDT and CDR2 YNNKEL (reference sequence). Trimming left V 0 bases short and J 2 bases short, with 8 bases between. The CDR3 sequence: CASSQEPRGNQPQHF. The CDR3 coding sequence is TGTGCCAGCAGCCAAGAGCCCCGGGGCAATCAGCCCCAGCATTTT.

The chain couples TRBV30 to TRBJ1-1, with D maybe TRBD1 (5 bases). Germline CDR1 and CDR2: GTSNPN and SVGIG (reference sequence). The CDR3 has 13 amino acids. V shed 0 bases and J shed 4 bases, with 9 bases lying between them. The chain's CDR3 is CAWSVSGPTEAFF. DNA of the CDR3: TGTGCCTGGAGTGTATCAGGGCCCACTGAAGCTTTCTTT.

J is TRBJ1-2 and V is TRBV7-9, with D maybe TRBD1 (5 bases). The germline CDR1 and CDR2 sequences are SEHNR and FQNEAQ (reference sequence). CDR3 length: 16 residues. Trimming stripped 0 bases from V and 5 bases from J, with 16 bases between. The CDR3 sequence: CASSLAALGGEYGYTF. The CDR3 DNA sequence: TGTGCCAGCAGCTTAGCGGCCTTAGGAGGGGAGTATGGCTACACCTTC.

The chain has TRBV2 and TRBJ2-4, with 7 bases aligning to TRBD1. The CDR3 sequence is 15 residues long. V was pared by 3 bases and J by 4 bases, with 6 bases of the junction left unmatched. CDR1 is SNHLY and CDR2 is FYNNEI in the germline V gene. CDR3 amino acids: CASSDDRVGKNIQYF. The CDR3 DNA reads as TGTGCCAGCAGTGATGACAGGGTTGGAAAAAACATTCAGTACTTC.

V usage is TRBV7-9 and J usage is TRBJ2-5; 11 bases are shared with TRBD2. Germline V gene lookup returns CDR1 SEHNR and CDR2 FQNEAQ (reference sequence). The junction had 5 bases not matched to a gene; V was cut back by 5 bases and J by 3 bases. The CDR3 contains 15 residues. This CDR3 reads CASSRETSGKETQYF. The CDR3 nucleotides are TGTGCCAGCAGCCGCGAGACTAGCGGGAAAGAGACCCAGTACTTC. The full variable domain, rest sourced from reference TRBV7-9 and TRBJ2-5, is DTGVSQNPRHKITKRGQNVTFRCDPISEHNRLYWYRQTLGQGPEFLTYFQNEAQLEKSRLLSDRFSAERPKGSFSTLEIQRTEQGDSAMYLCASSRETSGKETQYFGPGTRLLVL.

V gene TRBV7-2 combines with J gene TRBJ1-1; D might be TRBD1 (5 bases). The V gene's germline CDR1 is SGHTA and CDR2 FQGNSA. V shed 4 bases and J shed 6 bases, with 9 bases lying between them. The CDR3 spans 12 residues. In DNA form, the CDR3 reads TGTGCCAGCAGCTCCCAGGGCCCTGAAGCTTTCTTT. This gives the protein CASSSQGPEAFF.

This clone was seen more than once but under ten times. The gene calls are TRBV3-1 (or the pseudogene TRBV3-2) and TRBJ1-3, with 11 bases identical to TRBD1. The CDR3 contains 17 residues. The J segment lost 3 bases and the V segment lost 4 bases, leaving 8 bases of the junction unmatched. From germline, CDR1 is LGHDT and CDR2 YNNKEL (reference sequence). The CDR3 sequence: CASSRGQGARDGNTIYF. DNA of the CDR3: TGTGCCAGCAGCCGAGGACAGGGGGCTCGAGATGGAAACACCATATATTTT.

The V gene is TRBV4-1, the J gene TRBJ2-7; D uncertain. Germline V gene sequence: CDR1 MGHRA, CDR2 YSYEKL. This CDR3 comprises 15 residues. Trimming removed 0 bases from V and 0 bases from J, with 9 bases in between. The CDR3 loop is CASSQENSNSYEQYF. The CDR3 nucleotides read TGCGCCAGCAGCCAAGAAAACTCCAACTCCTACGAGCAGTACTTC.

The J gene is TRBJ1-6, the V gene TRBV19; D call uncertain. The V and J ends lost 6 bases and 7 bases respectively, with 34 bases between them. Germline loops: CDR1 LNHDA, CDR2 SQIVND (reference sequence). The CDR3 is 21 amino acids. CDR3 in DNA: TGTGCCAGTAGAGCTAACTTCGGCCCGGGAAGCCAGCTCGGGATGAATTCACCCCTCCACTTT. Amino acid sequence: CASRANFGPGSQLGMNSPLHF. Filled out from reference TRBV19 and TRBJ1-6, the complete variable domain reads DGGITQSPKYLFRKEGQNVTLSCEQNLNHDAMYWYRQDPGQGLRLIYYSQIVNDFQKGDIAEGYSVSREKKESFPLTVTSAQKNPTAFYLCASRANFGPGSQLGMNSPLHFGNGTRLTVT.

The chain carries TRBV28 and TRBJ2-4, with unresolved D. Trimming shortened V by 5 bases and J by 3 bases, and 14 bases separated the two germline ends. The CDR3 totals 15 residues. The germline CDR1 and CDR2 sequences are MDHEN and SYDVKM. CDR3 DNA sequence: TGTGCCAGCAGTCCCGCGGCGCTAGGCAAAAACATTCAGTACTTC. Translated: CASSPAALGKNIQYF.

The V call is TRBV6-2 or TRBV6-3, the J call TRBJ2-7; D gene ambiguous. The CDR3 sequence is 12 residues long. Looked up from germline, CDR1 is MNHEY and CDR2 is SVGEGT. V was cut by 4 bases and J by 3 bases, with 7 bases left in between. The CDR3 sequence: CASSSTIYEQYF. The CDR3 DNA sequence: TGTGCCAGCAGTTCTACTATCTACGAGCAGTACTTC.

This clone was picked up many times. The J gene is TRBJ2-2, the V gene TRBV7-9; tentative D call: TRBD2 (6 bases). The CDR3 contains 14 residues. The V gene lost 3 bases and the J gene lost 2 bases, with 7 bases spanning the gap. Per the germline V gene, CDR1 is SEHNR and CDR2 is FQNEAQ (reference sequence). CDR3 residues: CASSFAGNTGELFF. CDR3 DNA sequence: TGTGCCAGCAGCTTCGCGGGAAACACCGGGGAGCTGTTTTTT.

The chain uses TRBV6-5 and TRBJ1-5; tentative D call: TRBD1 (6 bases). Germline CDR1 reads MNHEY; CDR2 reads SVGAGI. The germline V and J ends were trimmed by 6 bases and 5 bases, with 14 bases remaining between them. This CDR3 is 14 amino acids long. CDR3 sequence: CASSRQEVYQPQHF. As DNA, the CDR3 is TGTGCCAGCAGCCGACAGGAGGTCTATCAGCCCCAGCATTTT.

The count of this clone is one. CDR3 residues: CATSDLQPSGANVLTF. CDR3 coding DNA: TGTGCCACCAGTGACTTACAGCCCTCTGGGGCCAACGTCCTGACTTTC. This chain joins TRBV24-1 and TRBJ2-6, with D uncertain. Germline assignment: CDR1 KGHDR and CDR2 SFDVKD. The CDR3 contains 16 residues. V was trimmed by 4 bases and J by 0 bases, leaving 9 bases between them.

The gene calls are TRBV2 and TRBJ2-1, with 10 bases aligning to TRBD2. This CDR3 region has 17 residues. CDR1 and CDR2 from the germline V gene are SNHLY and FYNNEI. With 2 bases clipped from V and 8 bases from J, the junction kept 12 bases outside the gene matches. The CDR3 loop reads CASSEYPPAGGPYEQFF. CDR3 in DNA: TGTGCCAGCAGTGAATATCCCCCAGCGGGGGGGCCCTATGAGCAGTTCTTC.

The chain employs TRBV11-1 and TRBJ1-1; maybe TRBD1 (6 bases). The CDR3 contains 15 residues. Germline CDR1 reads SGHAT; CDR2 reads FQDESV (reference sequence). V lost 5 bases and J lost 2, with 15 bases in between. The CDR3 sequence is CASSVRTGQNTEAFF. CDR3 DNA sequence: TGTGCCAGCAGCGTAAGGACGGGACAAAACACTGAAGCTTTCTTT.

V is TRBV3-1 (or the pseudogene TRBV3-2) and J is TRBJ1-1, with D possibly being TRBD1 (5 bases). The length of the CDR3 is 13 residues. The germline CDR1 and CDR2 sequences are LGHDT and YNNKEL (reference sequence). V was cut by 1 base and J by 13 bases, with 16 bases left in between. The CDR3 loop reads CASSQGAGKVSFF. CDR3 in DNA: TGTGCCAGCAGCCAAGGGGCAGGGAAAGTTAGTTTCTTT.

The chain is built from TRBV6-5 and TRBJ1-5, with TRBD1 matching 8 bases. J lost 4 bases, V lost 0 bases, and 2 bases had no gene match. There are 15 residues in the CDR3. CDR1 is MNHEY and CDR2 is SVGAGI in the germline V gene. Here the CDR3 reads CASSYSRTGNQPQHF. The CDR3 DNA follows: TGTGCCAGCAGTTACTCGAGGACAGGGAATCAGCCCCAGCATTTT.

This clone was counted once. CDR3 coding DNA: TGCGCCAGCAGCATTGGTACGGGAAGAGGGGAAAAACTGTTTTTT. It codes for CASSIGTGRGEKLFF. The rearrangement uses TRBV5-1 and TRBJ1-4; the D is unclear. V lost 4 bases and J lost 8, with 18 bases in between. CDR3 length: 15 amino acids. The V gene's germline CDR1 is SGHRS and CDR2 YFSETQ.

The chain employs TRBV7-3 and TRBJ2-3; weak D call: TRBD2 (5 bases). CDR1 and CDR2 (germline): SGHTA, FQGTGA. Trimming stripped 5 bases from V and 0 bases from J, with 12 bases between. The CDR3 has 15 residues. The CDR3 DNA follows: TGTGCCAGCAGCCCCGTCGGGGTCAGCACAGATACGCAGTATTTT. Protein: CASSPVGVSTDTQYF.

CDR3: CASSLRGYEKLFF. In nucleotides, the CDR3 is TGTGCCAGCAGTTTGCGGGGTTACGAAAAACTGTTTTTT. The chain recombines TRBV28 with TRBJ1-4; D gene ambiguous. This CDR3 is 13 amino acids long. Germline lookup yields CDR1 MDHEN and CDR2 SYDVKM. The ends were cut back, 3 bases at V and 8 bases at J, with 10 bases in the middle.

The gene calls are TRBV11-2 and TRBJ1-4; D unresolved. V was cut by 1 base and J by 4 bases, with 16 bases left in between. The CDR3 runs to 17 residues. From germline, CDR1 is SGHAT and CDR2 FQNNGV. CDR3 region: CASSLGARTGGNEKLFF. CDR3 DNA: TGTGCCAGCAGCTTAGGGGCCCGAACGGGAGGTAATGAAAAACTGTTTTTT.

This chain joins TRBV3-1 (or the pseudogene TRBV3-2) and TRBJ2-2; 11 bases are shared with TRBD1. The CDR3 runs 16 residues. After removal of 2 bases from V and 7 bases from J, the junction contained 6 bases not matched to a gene. Germline V lookup: CDR1 LGHDT, CDR2 YNNKEL (reference sequence). CDR3: CASSQTDRGRIGELFF. In DNA form, the CDR3 reads TGTGCCAGCAGCCAAACGGACAGGGGGCGTATCGGGGAGCTGTTTTTT.

CDR3 bases: TGTGCCAGCAGCTCTGCGGGTGAAGCTTTCTTT. Translating gives CASSSAGEAFF. The chain employs TRBV7-9 and TRBJ1-1; D ambiguous. The CDR3 length is 11 residues. Trimming took 4 bases from V and 7 from J, leaving 7 bases between them. Germline V CDR1 and CDR2: SEHNR, FQNEAQ (reference sequence).

This rearrangement joins TRBV6-6 to TRBJ1-4; 7 nucleotides match TRBD1. J gave up 7 bases and V 6 bases, and 5 bases lay outside the gene matches. CDR3 length: 13 residues. Germline V gives CDR1 MNHNY, CDR2 SVGAGI (reference sequence). The CDR3 here is CASSYRDSEKLFF. CDR3 nucleotide sequence: TGTGCCAGCAGCTACAGGGACAGTGAAAAACTGTTTTTT.

This rearrangement joins TRBV9 to TRBJ2-2; D unresolved. V lost 6 bases and J 4 bases, leaving 13 bases between the germline ends. The CDR3 consists of 14 residues. In germline, CDR1 is SGDLS, CDR2 YYNGEE. The CDR3 nucleotides read TGTGCCAGCACCAACACCATAAGCACCGGGGAGCTGTTTTTT. Amino acid sequence: CASTNTISTGELFF.